Listed below are T cell receptor beta chains from one sample, sequenced in a study of cytomegalovirus exposure and HLA in healthy donors. TCRdb's copy holds only in-frame clones and misses some; the assay was immunoSEQ multiplex PCR. The sample comprises some 110,000 clones, roughly 80% of which are singletons, and about a fifth rests with the top ten. Source material: PBMCs. The receptors originated from a man aged 25 to 40 in good health and CMV-seropositive. Each CDR3 is given with its conserved first and last residue. D genes are given only for firm matches. The size of a clone is reported for some rows only, either as once, few or many, or as a class for expanded clones.

V: TRBV7-9
D: NA
size: few
J: TRBJ1-2
length: 14
CDR3: CASSLGLGGHGYTF
DNA: TGTGCCAGCAGCTTGGGGCTGGGAGGCCATGGCTACACCTTC

V: TRBV11-3
D: NA
size: NA
J: TRBJ1-1
length: 14
CDR3: CASSLSSRETEAFF
DNA: TGTGCCAGCAGCTTAAGTAGTAGAGAGACTGAAGCTTTCTTT

V: TRBV5-6
D: NA
size: NA
J: TRBJ2-1
length: 13
CDR3: CASSLALAHEQFF
DNA: TGTGCCAGCAGCTTGGCCCTAGCCCATGAGCAGTTCTTC

V: TRBV6-5
D: NA
size: NA
J: TRBJ1-5
length: 14
CDR3: CASSYSILSQPQHF
DNA: TGTGCCAGCAGTTACTCGATCCTCAGTCAGCCCCAGCATTTT

V: TRBV21-1
D: NA
size: NA
J: TRBJ1-3
length: 16
CDR3: CASSKALRQGQYTIYF
DNA: TGTGCCAGCAGCAAAGCGCTCCGACAAGGCCAATACACCATATATTTT

V: TRBV5-5
D: TRBD1
size: NA
J: TRBJ1-1
length: 14
CDR3: CASSLFRGSTEAFF
DNA: TGTGCCAGCAGCTTGTTCAGGGGGAGCACTGAAGCTTTCTTT

V: TRBV5-4
D: TRBD1
size: NA
J: TRBJ2-5
length: 16
CDR3: CASSRDRGFNQETQYF
DNA: TGTGCCAGCAGCAGAGACAGGGGGTTTAACCAAGAGACCCAGTACTTC

V: TRBV5-4
D: TRBD1
size: NA
J: TRBJ2-1
length: 16
CDR3: CASSSPTGSSYNEQFF
DNA: TGTGCCAGCAGCTCACCGACAGGGAGCTCCTACAATGAGCAGTTCTTC

V: TRBV7-9
D: NA
size: NA
J: TRBJ2-1
length: 16
CDR3: CASRKPQRAGPDEQFF
DNA: TGTGCCAGCAGAAAACCTCAGCGGGCTGGGCCCGATGAGCAGTTCTTC

V: TRBV5-1
D: TRBD2
size: NA
J: TRBJ2-3
length: 15
CDR3: CASSLGLAGVDTQYF
DNA: TGCGCCAGCAGCTTGGGACTAGCGGGGGTAGATACGCAGTATTTT

V: TRBV15
D: TRBD1
size: NA
J: TRBJ1-1
length: 16
CDR3: CATSRDLRQGATEAFF
DNA: TGTGCCACCAGCAGAGATTTAAGGCAGGGGGCCACTGAAGCTTTCTTT

V: TRBV2
D: TRBD1
size: NA
J: TRBJ2-7
length: 13
CDR3: CASVRDRVKEQYF
DNA: TGTGCCAGCGTCCGGGACAGGGTGAAAGAGCAGTACTTC

V: TRBV5-1
D: NA
size: once
J: TRBJ1-1
length: 13
CDR3: CASSFRGYTEAFF
DNA: TGCGCCAGCAGCTTTCGGGGGTACACTGAAGCTTTCTTT

V: TRBV5-8
D: TRBD2
size: once
J: TRBJ2-1
length: 14
CDR3: CASSKGLAYNEQFF
DNA: TGTGCCAGCAGCAAGGGACTAGCGTACAATGAGCAGTTCTTC

V: TRBV7-8
D: NA
size: few
J: TRBJ1-1
length: 13
CDR3: CASSPRGPREAFF
DNA: TGTGCCAGCAGTCCCAGAGGGCCCCGTGAAGCTTTCTTT

V: TRBV6-4
D: NA
size: NA
J: TRBJ2-2
length: 14
CDR3: CASSDSLNTGELFF
DNA: TGTGCCAGCAGTGACTCCCTGAACACCGGGGAGCTGTTTTTT

V: TRBV11-3
D: NA
size: once
J: TRBJ1-1
length: 13
CDR3: CASSLEAGYEAFF
DNA: TGTGCCAGCAGCTTAGAGGCGGGGTATGAAGCTTTCTTT

V: TRBV29-1
D: TRBD1
size: NA
J: TRBJ1-2
length: 14
CDR3: CSATLQGAGYGYTF
DNA: TGCAGCGCCACCTTACAGGGGGCGGGCTATGGCTACACCTTC

V: TRBV7-9
D: NA
size: NA
J: TRBJ2-2
length: 16
CDR3: CASSLGAVGNAGELFF
DNA: TGTGCCAGCAGCTTAGGGGCCGTGGGCAACGCCGGGGAGCTGTTTTTT

V: TRBV19
D: NA
size: NA
J: TRBJ2-3
length: 14
CDR3: CASSIDGRTDTQYF
DNA: TGTGCCAGTAGTATAGATGGCCGCACAGATACGCAGTATTTT

V: TRBV5-1
D: TRBD1
size: NA
J: TRBJ1-4
length: 15
CDR3: CASSLGDRGGEKLFF
DNA: TGCGCCAGCAGCTTGGGGGACAGGGGAGGCGAAAAACTGTTTTTT

V: TRBV29-1
D: TRBD1
size: NA
J: TRBJ2-3
length: 15
CDR3: CSAERGQGNTDTQYF
DNA: TGCAGCGCCGAGAGGGGACAGGGGAACACAGATACGCAGTATTTT

V: TRBV9
D: TRBD2
size: once
J: TRBJ2-1
length: 16
CDR3: CASSPRTSGFLDEQFF
DNA: TGTGCCAGCAGCCCCCGGACTAGCGGGTTTCTAGATGAGCAGTTCTTC

V: TRBV28
D: TRBD1
size: NA
J: TRBJ2-5
length: 17
CDR3: CASSLGLPGQGQETQYF
DNA: TGTGCCAGCAGTTTAGGGCTCCCGGGACAGGGGCAAGAGACCCAGTACTTC

V: TRBV7-8
D: TRBD2
size: NA
J: TRBJ2-2
length: 16
CDR3: CASSGRKRENTGELFF
DNA: TGTGCCAGCAGCGGGAGGAAGCGGGAGAACACCGGGGAGCTGTTTTTT

V: TRBV15
D: NA
size: NA
J: TRBJ1-1
length: 13
CDR3: CATSLGHGTEAFF
DNA: TGTGCCACCAGCCTAGGACATGGGACTGAAGCTTTCTTT

V: TRBV2
D: TRBD2
size: NA
J: TRBJ2-3
length: 15
CDR3: CASTPERGGTDTQYF
DNA: TGTGCCAGCACCCCAGAGCGGGGGGGGACAGATACGCAGTATTTT

V: TRBV30
D: NA
size: NA
J: TRBJ1-2
length: 13
CDR3: CAWSPSVTYGYTF
DNA: TGTGCCTGGAGTCCTTCAGTCACGTATGGCTACACCTTC

V: TRBV15
D: NA
size: NA
J: TRBJ1-2
length: 12
CDR3: CATNALSYGYTF
DNA: TGTGCCACAAATGCCTTGAGCTATGGCTACACCTTC

V: TRBV5-6
D: NA
size: few
J: TRBJ1-1
length: 15
CDR3: CASSQNPAENTEAFF
DNA: TGTGCCAGCAGCCAGAACCCGGCGGAGAACACTGAAGCTTTCTTT

V: TRBV6-1
D: TRBD2
size: NA
J: TRBJ2-2
length: 17
CDR3: CASSEVRGSGDTGELFF
DNA: TGTGCCAGCAGTGAAGTTCGGGGGAGCGGGGACACCGGGGAGCTGTTTTTT

V: TRBV9
D: NA
size: NA
J: TRBJ2-1
length: 15
CDR3: CASSADSGSYNEQFF
DNA: TGTGCCAGCAGCGCCGATAGCGGCTCCTACAATGAGCAGTTCTTC

V: TRBV4-2
D: NA
size: NA
J: TRBJ1-2
length: 16
CDR3: CASSPHPRGEDYGYTF
DNA: TGTGCCAGCAGCCCTCACCCTCGGGGAGAAGACTATGGCTACACCTTC

V: TRBV27
D: TRBD1
size: once
J: TRBJ1-5
length: 19
CDR3: CASSCPDRDPAYSNQPQHF
DNA: TGTGCCAGCAGTTGCCCGGACAGGGACCCCGCGTATAGCAATCAGCCCCAGCATTTT

V: TRBV5-1
D: NA
size: few
J: TRBJ2-2
length: 15
CDR3: CASSLDTVETGELFF
DNA: TGCGCCAGCAGCTTAGACACGGTAGAGACCGGGGAGCTGTTTTTT

V: TRBV2
D: NA
size: once
J: TRBJ1-2
length: 13
CDR3: CASLQGFGGVYTF
DNA: TGTGCCAGCTTACAGGGATTTGGTGGTGTCTACACCTTC

V: TRBV9
D: TRBD2
size: NA
J: TRBJ2-3
length: 16
CDR3: CASSAQRSSGNRAQYF
DNA: TGTGCCAGCAGCGCCCAGCGGTCTAGCGGGAATAGGGCGCAGTATTTT

V: TRBV10-3
D: TRBD1
size: NA
J: TRBJ2-6
length: 14
CDR3: CAISTGQGRDVLTF
DNA: TGTGCCATCAGCACGGGACAGGGGAGGGACGTCCTGACTTTC

V: TRBV29-1
D: TRBD1
size: NA
J: TRBJ2-2
length: 14
CDR3: CSGKTGTNTGELFF
DNA: TGCAGCGGGAAGACAGGGACCAACACCGGGGAGCTGTTTTTT

V: TRBV5-1
D: NA
size: NA
J: TRBJ2-7
length: 14
CDR3: CASSLGGATYEQYF
DNA: TGCGCCAGCAGCTTGGGTGGGGCCACCTACGAGCAGTACTTC

V: TRBV7-2
D: NA
size: once
J: TRBJ2-5
length: 12
CDR3: CASARPGETQYF
DNA: TGTGCCAGCGCCAGACCGGGGGAGACCCAGTACTTC

V: TRBV21-1
D: NA
size: NA
J: TRBJ2-7
length: 15
CDR3: CASSPQEGNRYEQYF
DNA: TGTGCCAGCAGCCCTCAGGAGGGGAATCGCTACGAGCAGTACTTC

V: TRBV7-2
D: TRBD1
size: NA
J: TRBJ2-7
length: 14
CDR3: CASSRDRGSYEQYF
DNA: TGTGCCAGCAGTCGGGACAGGGGATCTTACGAGCAGTACTTC

V: TRBV19
D: NA
size: NA
J: TRBJ1-3
length: 14
CDR3: CASRSGASGNTIYF
DNA: TGTGCCAGTAGATCAGGGGCATCTGGAAACACCATATATTTT

V: TRBV6-5
D: NA
size: NA
J: TRBJ1-1
length: 13
CDR3: CASREQGNTEAFF
DNA: TGTGCCAGCAGGGAGCAGGGGAACACTGAAGCTTTCTTT

V: TRBV19
D: NA
size: NA
J: TRBJ1-1
length: 13
CDR3: CASSRNRATEAFF
DNA: TGTGCCAGTAGTAGAAACAGGGCCACTGAAGCTTTCTTT

V: TRBV19
D: NA
size: few
J: TRBJ2-3
length: 16
CDR3: CASSMVPGVSSDTQYF
DNA: TGTGCCAGTAGTATGGTCCCAGGGGTTAGTTCAGATACGCAGTATTTT

V: TRBV30
D: NA
size: once
J: TRBJ1-1
length: 14
CDR3: CAWSYKGRGTEAFF
DNA: TGTGCCTGGAGTTATAAGGGCCGGGGCACTGAAGCTTTCTTT

V: TRBV11-3
D: NA
size: few
J: TRBJ1-1
length: 14
CDR3: CASSLVLASPEAFF
DNA: TGTGCCAGCAGCCTTGTCTTGGCCTCCCCTGAAGCTTTCTTT